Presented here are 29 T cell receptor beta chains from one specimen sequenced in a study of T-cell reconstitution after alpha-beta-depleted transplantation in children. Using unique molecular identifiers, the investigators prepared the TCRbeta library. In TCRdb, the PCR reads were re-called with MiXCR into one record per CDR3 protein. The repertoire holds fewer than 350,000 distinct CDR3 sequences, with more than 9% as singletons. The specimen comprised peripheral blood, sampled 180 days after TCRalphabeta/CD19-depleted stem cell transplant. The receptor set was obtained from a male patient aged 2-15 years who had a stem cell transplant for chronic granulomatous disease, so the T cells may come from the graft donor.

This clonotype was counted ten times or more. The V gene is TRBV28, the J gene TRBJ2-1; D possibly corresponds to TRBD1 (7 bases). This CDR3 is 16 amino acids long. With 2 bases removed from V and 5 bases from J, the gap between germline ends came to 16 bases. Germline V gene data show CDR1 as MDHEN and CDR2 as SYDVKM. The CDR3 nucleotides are TGTGCCAGCAGTTTAAGTTACAGGGGAGGAAACAATGAGCAGTTCTTC. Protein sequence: CASSLSYRGGNNEQFF.

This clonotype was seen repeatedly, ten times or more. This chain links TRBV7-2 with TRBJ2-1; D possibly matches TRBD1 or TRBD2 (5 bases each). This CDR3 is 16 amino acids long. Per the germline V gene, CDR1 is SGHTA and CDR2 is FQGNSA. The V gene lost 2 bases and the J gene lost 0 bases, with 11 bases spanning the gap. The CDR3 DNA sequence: TGTGCCAGCAGCTTATTCGTGGGACCCTCCTACAATGAGCAGTTCTTC. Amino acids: CASSLFVGPSYNEQFF. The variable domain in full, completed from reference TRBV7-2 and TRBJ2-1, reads GAGVSQSPSNKVTEKGKDVELRCDPISGHTALYWYRQSLGQGLEFLIYFQGNSAPDKSGLPSDRFSAERTGGSVSTLTIQRTQQEDSAVYLCASSLFVGPSYNEQFFGPGTRLTVL.

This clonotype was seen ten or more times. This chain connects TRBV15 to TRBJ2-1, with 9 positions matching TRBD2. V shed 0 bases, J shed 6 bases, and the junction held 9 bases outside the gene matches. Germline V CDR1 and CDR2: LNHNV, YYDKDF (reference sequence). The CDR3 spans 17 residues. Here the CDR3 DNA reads TGTGCCACCAGCAGAGATGGGCGCGGGAGGGCTTTCAATGAGCAGTTCTTC. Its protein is CATSRDGRGRAFNEQFF.

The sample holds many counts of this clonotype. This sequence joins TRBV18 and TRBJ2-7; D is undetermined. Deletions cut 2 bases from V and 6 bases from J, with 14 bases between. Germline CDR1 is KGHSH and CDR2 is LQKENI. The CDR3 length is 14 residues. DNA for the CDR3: TGTGCCAGCTCACCAGGTCTTGAGCGCAGCGAGCAGTACTTC. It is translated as CASSPGLERSEQYF.

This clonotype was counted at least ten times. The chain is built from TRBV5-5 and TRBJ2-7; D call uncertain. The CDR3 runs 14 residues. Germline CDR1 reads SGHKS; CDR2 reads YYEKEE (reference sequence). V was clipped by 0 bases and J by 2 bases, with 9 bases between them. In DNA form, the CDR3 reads TGTGCCAGCAGCTTGGCCGGAACTCCCTACGAGCAGTACTTC. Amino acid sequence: CASSLAGTPYEQYF.

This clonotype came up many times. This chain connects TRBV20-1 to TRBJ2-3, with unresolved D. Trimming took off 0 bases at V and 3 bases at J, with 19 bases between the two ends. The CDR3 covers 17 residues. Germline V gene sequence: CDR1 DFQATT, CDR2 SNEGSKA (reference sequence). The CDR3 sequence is CSARDLPGLLGTDTQYF. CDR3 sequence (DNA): TGCAGTGCTAGAGACCTCCCCGGGCTCCTGGGGACAGATACGCAGTATTTT.

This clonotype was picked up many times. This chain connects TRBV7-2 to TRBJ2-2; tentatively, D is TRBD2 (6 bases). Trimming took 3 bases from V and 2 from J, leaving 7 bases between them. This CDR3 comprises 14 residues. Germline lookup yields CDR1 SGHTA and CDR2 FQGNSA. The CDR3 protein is CASSLGLNTGELFF. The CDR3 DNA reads TGTGCCAGCAGCTTGGGACTTAACACCGGGGAGCTGTTTTTT.

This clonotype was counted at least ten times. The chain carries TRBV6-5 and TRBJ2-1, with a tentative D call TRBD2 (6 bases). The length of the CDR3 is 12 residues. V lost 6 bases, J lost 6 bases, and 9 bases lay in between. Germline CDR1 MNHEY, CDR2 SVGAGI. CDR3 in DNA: TGTGCCAGCAGGGGGGGAACCAATGAGCAGTTCTTC. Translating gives CASRGGTNEQFF.

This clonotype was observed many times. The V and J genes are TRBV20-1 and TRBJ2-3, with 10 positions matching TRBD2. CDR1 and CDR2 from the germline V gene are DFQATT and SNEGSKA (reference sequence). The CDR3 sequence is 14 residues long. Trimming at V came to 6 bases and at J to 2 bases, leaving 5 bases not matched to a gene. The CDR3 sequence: CSATSGEYTDTQYF. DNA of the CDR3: TGCAGTGCAACTAGCGGGGAGTACACAGATACGCAGTATTTT.

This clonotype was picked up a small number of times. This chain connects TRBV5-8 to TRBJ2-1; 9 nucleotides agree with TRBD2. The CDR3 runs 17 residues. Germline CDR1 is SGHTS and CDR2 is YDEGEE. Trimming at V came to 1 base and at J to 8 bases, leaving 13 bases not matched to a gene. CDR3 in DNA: TGTGCCAGCAGCTTGTTAGCGCTAGCGGGATTAGGGGATGAGCAGTTCTTC. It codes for CASSLLALAGLGDEQFF.

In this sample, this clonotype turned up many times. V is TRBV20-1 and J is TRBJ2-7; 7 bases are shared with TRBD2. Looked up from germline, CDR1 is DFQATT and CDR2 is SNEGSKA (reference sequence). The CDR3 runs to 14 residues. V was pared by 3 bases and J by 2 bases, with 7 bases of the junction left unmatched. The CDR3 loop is CSARAGGFPYEQYF. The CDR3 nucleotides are TGCAGTGCTAGGGCCGGGGGGTTTCCCTACGAGCAGTACTTC.

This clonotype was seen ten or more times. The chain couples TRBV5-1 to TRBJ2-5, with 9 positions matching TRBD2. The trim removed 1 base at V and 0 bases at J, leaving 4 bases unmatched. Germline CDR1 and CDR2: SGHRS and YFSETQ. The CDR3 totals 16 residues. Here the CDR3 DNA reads TGCGCCAGCAGCTTGTCGACTAGCGGCAACCAAGAGACCCAGTACTTC. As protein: CASSLSTSGNQETQYF. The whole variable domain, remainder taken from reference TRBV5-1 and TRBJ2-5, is KAGVTQTPRYLIKTRGQQVTLSCSPISGHRSVSWYQQTPGQGLQFLFEYFSETQRNKGNFPGRFSGRQFSNSRSEMNVSTLELGDSALYLCASSLSTSGNQETQYFGPGTRLLVL.

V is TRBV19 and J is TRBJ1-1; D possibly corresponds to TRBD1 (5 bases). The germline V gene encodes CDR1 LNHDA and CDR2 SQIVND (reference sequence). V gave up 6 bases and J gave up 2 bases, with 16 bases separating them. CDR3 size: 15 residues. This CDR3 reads CASRARDRHNTEAFF. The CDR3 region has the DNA TGTGCCAGTAGGGCCCGTGACAGACACAACACTGAAGCTTTCTTT.

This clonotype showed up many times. CDR3 sequence: CASSASGADYEQYF. For the CDR3, the DNA is TGCGCCAGCAGTGCTAGTGGAGCCGATTACGAGCAGTACTTC. The chain combines TRBV10-2 with TRBJ2-7; D not resolved. The germline gives CDR1 WSHSY, CDR2 SAAADI. Trimming took off 4 bases at V and 4 bases at J, with 14 bases between the two ends. The CDR3 totals 14 residues.

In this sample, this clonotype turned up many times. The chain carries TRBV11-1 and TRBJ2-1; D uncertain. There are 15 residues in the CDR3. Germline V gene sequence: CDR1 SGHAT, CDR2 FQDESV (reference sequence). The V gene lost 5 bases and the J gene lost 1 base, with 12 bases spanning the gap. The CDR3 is CASSPARVSYNEQFF. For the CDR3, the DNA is TGTGCCAGCAGCCCCGCGAGAGTTTCCTACAATGAGCAGTTCTTC.

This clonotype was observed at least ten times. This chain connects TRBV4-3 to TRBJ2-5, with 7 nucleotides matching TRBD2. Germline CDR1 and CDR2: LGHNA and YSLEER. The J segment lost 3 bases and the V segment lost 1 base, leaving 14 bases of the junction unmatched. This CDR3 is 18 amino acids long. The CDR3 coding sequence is TGCGCCAGCAGCCAAGGATCTCTCGGGCGGGGGTTAAAAGAGACCCAGTACTTC. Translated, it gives CASSQGSLGRGLKETQYF.

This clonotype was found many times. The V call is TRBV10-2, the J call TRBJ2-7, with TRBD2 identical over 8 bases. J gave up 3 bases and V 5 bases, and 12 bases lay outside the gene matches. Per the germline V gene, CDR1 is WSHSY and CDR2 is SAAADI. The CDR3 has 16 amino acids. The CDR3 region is CASSPEMGLGSYEQYF. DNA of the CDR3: TGCGCCAGCAGTCCTGAAATGGGACTAGGGAGCTACGAGCAGTACTTC.

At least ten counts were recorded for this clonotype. The CDR3 nucleotides read TGCAGTGCTGATCCGGGACAGCTTTACTCCTACGAGCAGTACTTC. Its translation is CSADPGQLYSYEQYF. This sequence joins TRBV20-1 and TRBJ2-7, with 7 nucleotides matching TRBD1. The CDR3 length is 15 residues. Trimming took 5 bases from V and 0 from J; bases not matched to a gene: 10. CDR1 is DFQATT and CDR2 is SNEGSKA in the germline V gene (reference sequence).

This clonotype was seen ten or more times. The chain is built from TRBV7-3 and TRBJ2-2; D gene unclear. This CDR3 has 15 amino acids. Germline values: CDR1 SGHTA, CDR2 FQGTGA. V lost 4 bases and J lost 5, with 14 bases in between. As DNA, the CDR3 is TGTGCCAGCAGCTCCTCGCTGGGGTTGACCGGGGAGCTGTTTTTT. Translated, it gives CASSSSLGLTGELFF.

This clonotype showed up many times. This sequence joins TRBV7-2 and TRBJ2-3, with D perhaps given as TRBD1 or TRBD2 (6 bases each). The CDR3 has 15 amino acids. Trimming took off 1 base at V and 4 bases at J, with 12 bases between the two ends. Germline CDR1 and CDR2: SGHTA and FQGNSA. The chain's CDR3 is CASSLGRGPSDTQYF. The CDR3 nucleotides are TGTGCCAGCAGCTTAGGCCGGGGGCCGTCAGATACGCAGTATTTT.

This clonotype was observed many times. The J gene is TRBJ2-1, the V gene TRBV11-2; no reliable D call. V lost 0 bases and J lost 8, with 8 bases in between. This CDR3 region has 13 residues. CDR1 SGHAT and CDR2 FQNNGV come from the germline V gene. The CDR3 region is CASSLDESDEQFF. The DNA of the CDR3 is TGTGCCAGCAGCTTAGATGAGAGCGATGAGCAGTTCTTC.

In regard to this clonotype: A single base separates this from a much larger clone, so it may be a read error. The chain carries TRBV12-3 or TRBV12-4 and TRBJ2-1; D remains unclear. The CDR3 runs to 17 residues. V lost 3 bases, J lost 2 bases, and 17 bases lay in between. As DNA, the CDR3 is TGTGCCAGCAGTTTGGGTAACGCGCAGTCCCCCTACAATGAGCAGTTCTTC. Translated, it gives CASSLGNAQSPYNEQFF.

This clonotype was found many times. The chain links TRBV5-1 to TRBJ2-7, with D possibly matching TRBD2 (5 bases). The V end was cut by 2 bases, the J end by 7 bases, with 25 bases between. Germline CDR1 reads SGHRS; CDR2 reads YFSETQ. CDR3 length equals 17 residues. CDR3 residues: CASSFGKSGATMGEQYF. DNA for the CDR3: TGCGCCAGCAGCTTCGGGAAAAGCGGAGCCACTATGGGGGAGCAGTACTTC.

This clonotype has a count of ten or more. CDR3 sequence reads: CATSETGTPTGELFF. CDR3 in DNA: TGTGCCACCAGTGAAACCGGGACACCTACCGGGGAGCTGTTTTTT. V usage is TRBV24-1 and J usage is TRBJ2-2; D is perhaps TRBD1 (6 bases). The CDR3 covers 15 residues. Trimming shortened V by 4 bases and J by 5 bases, and 13 bases separated the two germline ends. Germline lookup yields CDR1 KGHDR and CDR2 SFDVKD.

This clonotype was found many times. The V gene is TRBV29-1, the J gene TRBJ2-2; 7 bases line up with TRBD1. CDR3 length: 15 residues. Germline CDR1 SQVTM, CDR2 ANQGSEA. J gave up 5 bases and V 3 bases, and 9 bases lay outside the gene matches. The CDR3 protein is CSVDDTGVGTGELFF. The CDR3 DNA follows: TGCAGCGTTGATGATACAGGGGTGGGGACCGGGGAGCTGTTTTTT.

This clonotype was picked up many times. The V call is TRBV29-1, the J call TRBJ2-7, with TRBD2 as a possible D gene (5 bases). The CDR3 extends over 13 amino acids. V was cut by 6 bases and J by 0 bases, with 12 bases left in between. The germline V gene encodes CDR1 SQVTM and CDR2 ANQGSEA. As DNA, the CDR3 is TGCAGCGTCCACCGGGGTAACTCCTACGAGCAGTACTTC. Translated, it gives CSVHRGNSYEQYF.

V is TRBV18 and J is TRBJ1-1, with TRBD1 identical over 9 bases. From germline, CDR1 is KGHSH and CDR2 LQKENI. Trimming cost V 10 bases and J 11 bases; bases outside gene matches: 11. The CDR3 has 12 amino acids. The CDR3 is CATSRDRDAAFF. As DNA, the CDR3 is TGTGCCACCTCCCGGGACAGGGATGCGGCTTTCTTT.

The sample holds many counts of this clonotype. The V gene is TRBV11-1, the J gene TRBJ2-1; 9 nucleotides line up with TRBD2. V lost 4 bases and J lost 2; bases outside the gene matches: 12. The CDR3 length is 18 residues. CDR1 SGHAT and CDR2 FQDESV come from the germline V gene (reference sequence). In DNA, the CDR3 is TGTGCCAGCAGCTCTAGACTAGCGGAGAGCATCACCTACAATGAGCAGTTCTTC. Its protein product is CASSSRLAESITYNEQFF.

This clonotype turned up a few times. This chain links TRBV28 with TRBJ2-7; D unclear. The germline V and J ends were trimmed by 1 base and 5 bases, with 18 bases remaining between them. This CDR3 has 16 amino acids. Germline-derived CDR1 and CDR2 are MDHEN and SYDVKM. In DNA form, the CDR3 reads TGTGCCAGCAGTTTATTAAGCCGAGTAGGGAAGAACGAGCAGTACTTC. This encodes CASSLLSRVGKNEQYF.